The next 8 T cell receptor beta chains were all read from a single sample in a study of cytomegalovirus exposure and HLA in healthy donors. Method: immunoSEQ multiplex PCR; TCRdb's copy keeps in-frame clones and lacks some. Here the sample spans approximately 140,000 clones, around 84% being singletons. Specimen: PBMCs. These receptor sequences come from a man aged 18 to 29 in good health and CMV-seropositive.

V usage is TRBV2 and J usage is TRBJ2-2; D is ambiguous. The V end was cut by 7 bases, the J end by 3 bases, with 12 bases between. The CDR3 extends over 14 amino acids. Looked up from germline, CDR1 is SNHLY and CDR2 is FYNNEI. In DNA, the CDR3 is TGTGCCAGCAACACCGCAGGCGACACCGGGGAGCTGTTTTTT. It yields the protein CASNTAGDTGELFF. Together with reference TRBV2 and TRBJ2-2, the CDR3 gives the full variable domain: EPEVTQTPSHQVTQMGQEVILRCVPISNHLYFYWYRQILGQKVEFLVSFYNNEISEKSEIFDDQFSVERPDGSNFTLKIRSTKLEDSAMYFCASNTAGDTGELFFGEGSRLTVL.

V is TRBV9 and J is TRBJ1-1; no firm D call. V was cut by 4 bases and J by 4 bases, with 17 bases left in between. CDR3 size: 15 residues. The germline gives CDR1 SGDLS, CDR2 YYNGEE. The DNA of the CDR3 is TGTGCCAGCAGCCCCCTTCAGAGGGTGGCCACTGAAGCTTTCTTT. Its protein is CASSPLQRVATEAFF.

The J gene is TRBJ2-2, the V gene TRBV13; D might be TRBD2 (6 bases). The V and J ends lost 3 bases and 4 bases respectively, with 9 bases between them. There are 14 residues in the CDR3. From germline, CDR1 is PRHDT and CDR2 FYEKMQ (reference sequence). This chain's CDR3 is CASSFTSSTGELFF. The CDR3 nucleotides read TGTGCCAGCAGCTTCACTAGCTCCACCGGGGAGCTGTTTTTT.

The V gene is TRBV4-1, the J gene TRBJ2-7; D remains unclear. Germline V gene data show CDR1 as MGHRA and CDR2 as YSYEKL. The CDR3 is made up of 14 amino acids. V was clipped by 5 bases and J by 0 bases, with 11 bases between them. The CDR3 sequence: CASSLFLVSYEQYF. For the CDR3, the DNA is TGCGCCAGCAGCTTGTTCTTAGTCTCCTACGAGCAGTACTTC.

The chain couples TRBV5-1 to TRBJ2-1, with 8 positions matching TRBD1. The CDR3 has 15 amino acids. Germline CDR1 is SGHRS and CDR2 is YFSETQ. Trimming removed 2 bases from V and 2 bases from J; junction bases left unmatched: 3. As DNA, the CDR3 is TGCGCCAGCAGCTTTTCGGACAGGGCCTACAATGAGCAGTTCTTC. Translation: CASSFSDRAYNEQFF.

This clone was detected once. J is TRBJ1-1 and V is TRBV27; D might be TRBD1 (6 bases). The CDR3 runs 13 residues. Per the germline V gene, CDR1 is MNHEY and CDR2 is SMNVEV (reference sequence). Trimming left V 5 bases short and J 7 bases short, with 14 bases between. The CDR3 DNA is TGTGCCAGCAGTCTTCGACAGGCGAATGAAGCTTTCTTT. Translation gives CASSLRQANEAFF.

The chain joins TRBV11-3 to TRBJ2-7, with 13 bases lining up with TRBD2. The J segment lost 0 bases and the V segment lost 2 bases, leaving 13 bases of the junction unmatched. Germline-derived CDR1 and CDR2 are SGHNT and YENEEA. The CDR3 covers 20 residues. The CDR3 coding sequence is TGTGCCAGCAGCTTAACGGTCCCGGGACTAGCGGGAAGCCGCTCCTACGAGCAGTACTTC. This codes for CASSLTVPGLAGSRSYEQYF.

The chain couples TRBV19 to TRBJ1-1; the match to TRBD1 covers 7 bases. This CDR3 comprises 17 residues. Germline V CDR1 and CDR2: LNHDA, SQIVND (reference sequence). The J segment lost 1 base and the V segment lost 7 bases, leaving 15 bases of the junction unmatched. In nucleotides, the CDR3 is TGTGCCAGTAAGGAACCCGGCGCTAGACAGGGGAACACTGAAGCTTTCTTT. This gives the protein CASKEPGARQGNTEAFF.